The present T cell receptor (beta chain) was sequenced within a study of shared clonotypes between healthy human individuals. This clone appeared once. The study drew all its donors from Caucasian adults living in Nashville, Tennessee. CD45RA+ naive and CD45RA-negative memory subsets were separated from CD4+ cells. Germline CDR1 reads SGHRS; CDR2 reads YFSETQ. V trimming: 1 base; J trimming: 2 bases; junction bases outside the gene matches: 5. CDR3 length equals 15 residues. Roughly 200 ng DNA, 30,000 or so T cell genomes, went into each sorted-subset replicate PCR. Method: immunoSEQ multiplex PCR; TCRdb's copy keeps in-frame clones and lacks some. This sample has millions of clones, with 95% found just once.

J is TRBJ2-5 and V is TRBV5-1, with TRBD1 matching 7 bases. The sequenced sample was naive CD4+ T cells sorted from blood. Subset described: CD45RA+ positively selected. The clonotype originates from a man between 18 and 29 years old in good health. The CDR3 loop is CASSLLGTVQETQYF. CDR3 sequence (DNA): TGCGCCAGCAGCTTGTTGGGGACAGTACAAGAGACCCAGTACTTC.